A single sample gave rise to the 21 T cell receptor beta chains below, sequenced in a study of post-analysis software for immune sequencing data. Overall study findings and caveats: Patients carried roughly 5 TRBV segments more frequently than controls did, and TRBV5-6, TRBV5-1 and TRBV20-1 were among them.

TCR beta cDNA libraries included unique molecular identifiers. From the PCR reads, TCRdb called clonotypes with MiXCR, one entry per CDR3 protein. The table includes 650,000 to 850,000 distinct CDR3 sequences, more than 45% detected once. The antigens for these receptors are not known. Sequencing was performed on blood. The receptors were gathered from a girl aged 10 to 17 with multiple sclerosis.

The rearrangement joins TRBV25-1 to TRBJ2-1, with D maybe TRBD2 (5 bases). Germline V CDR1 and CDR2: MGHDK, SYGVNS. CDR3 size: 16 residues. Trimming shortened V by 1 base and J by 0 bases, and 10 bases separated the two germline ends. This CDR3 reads CASSEWAGSSYNEQFF. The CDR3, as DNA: TGTGCCAGCAGTGAATGGGCGGGTAGCTCCTACAATGAGCAGTTCTTC.

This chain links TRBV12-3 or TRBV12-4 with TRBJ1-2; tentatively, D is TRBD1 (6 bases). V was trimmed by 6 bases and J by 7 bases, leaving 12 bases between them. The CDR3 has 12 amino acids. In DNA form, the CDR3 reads TGTGCCAGCAGCACGAACAGGGTTGGCTACACCTTC. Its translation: CASSTNRVGYTF.

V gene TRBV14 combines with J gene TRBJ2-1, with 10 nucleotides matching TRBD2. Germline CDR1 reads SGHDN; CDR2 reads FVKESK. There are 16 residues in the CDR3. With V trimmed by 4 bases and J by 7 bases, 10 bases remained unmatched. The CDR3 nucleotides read TGTGCCAGCAGCCTATGGGGACTAGCGATGGGGAATGAGCAGTTCTTC. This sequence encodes CASSLWGLAMGNEQFF. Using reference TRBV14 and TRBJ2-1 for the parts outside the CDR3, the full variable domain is EAGVTQFPSHSVIEKGQTVTLRCDPISGHDNLYWYRRVMGKEIKFLLHFVKESKQDESGMPNNRFLAERTGGTYSTLKVQPAELEDSGVYFCASSLWGLAMGNEQFFGPGTRLTVL.

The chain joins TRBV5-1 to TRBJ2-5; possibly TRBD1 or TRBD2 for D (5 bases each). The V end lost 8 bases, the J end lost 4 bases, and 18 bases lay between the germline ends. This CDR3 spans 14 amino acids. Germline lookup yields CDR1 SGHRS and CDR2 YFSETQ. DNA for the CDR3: TGCGCCAGTTTATTGGCCCCCGGGGCAGAGACCCAGTACTTC. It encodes CASLLAPGAETQYF.

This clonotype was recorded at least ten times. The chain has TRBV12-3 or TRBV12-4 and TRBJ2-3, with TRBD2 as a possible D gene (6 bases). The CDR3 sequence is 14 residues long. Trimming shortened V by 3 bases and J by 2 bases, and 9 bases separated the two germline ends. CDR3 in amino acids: CASSFGRDTDTQYF. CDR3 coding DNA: TGTGCCAGCAGTTTTGGGCGGGACACAGATACGCAGTATTTT.

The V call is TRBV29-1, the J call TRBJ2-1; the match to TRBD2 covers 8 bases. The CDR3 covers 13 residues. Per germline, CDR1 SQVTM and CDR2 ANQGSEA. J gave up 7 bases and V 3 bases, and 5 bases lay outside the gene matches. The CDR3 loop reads CSVESGRRNEQFF. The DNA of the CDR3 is TGCAGCGTTGAGAGCGGGAGAAGGAATGAGCAGTTCTTC.

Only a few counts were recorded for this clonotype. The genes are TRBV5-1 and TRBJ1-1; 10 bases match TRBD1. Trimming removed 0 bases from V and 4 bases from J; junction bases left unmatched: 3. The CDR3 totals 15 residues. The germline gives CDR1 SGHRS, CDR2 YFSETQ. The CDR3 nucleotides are TGCGCCAGCAGCTTGGATGGACAGGGGGTCACTGAAGCTTTCTTT. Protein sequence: CASSLDGQGVTEAFF. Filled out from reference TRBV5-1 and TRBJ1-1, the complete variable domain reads KAGVTQTPRYLIKTRGQQVTLSCSPISGHRSVSWYQQTPGQGLQFLFEYFSETQRNKGNFPGRFSGRQFSNSRSEMNVSTLELGDSALYLCASSLDGQGVTEAFFGQGTRLTVV.

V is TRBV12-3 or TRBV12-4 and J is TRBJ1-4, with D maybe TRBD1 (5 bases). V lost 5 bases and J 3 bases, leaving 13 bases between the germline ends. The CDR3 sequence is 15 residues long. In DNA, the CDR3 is TGTGCCAGCAGTCCATACGGGGCGGCTAATGAAAAACTGTTTTTT. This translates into CASSPYGAANEKLFF.

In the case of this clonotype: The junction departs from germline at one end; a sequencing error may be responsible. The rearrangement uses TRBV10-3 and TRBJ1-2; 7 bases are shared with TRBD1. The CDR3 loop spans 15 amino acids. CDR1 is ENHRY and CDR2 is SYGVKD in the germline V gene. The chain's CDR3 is CAVSEGQEKNYGYTF. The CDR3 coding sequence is TGTGCCGTCAGTGAAGGACAGGAAAAAAACTATGGCTACACCTTC.

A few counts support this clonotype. For the CDR3, the DNA is TGTGCCATCAGCGGACTAGCGGGAGCTTCCTCCTACAATGAGCAGTTCTTC. Protein sequence: CAISGLAGASSYNEQFF. The chain employs TRBV10-3 and TRBJ2-1, with TRBD2 matching 13 bases. Trimming took 6 bases from V and 0 from J; bases not matched to a gene: 5. The CDR3 sequence is 17 residues long. Germline CDR1 and CDR2: ENHRY and SYGVKD.

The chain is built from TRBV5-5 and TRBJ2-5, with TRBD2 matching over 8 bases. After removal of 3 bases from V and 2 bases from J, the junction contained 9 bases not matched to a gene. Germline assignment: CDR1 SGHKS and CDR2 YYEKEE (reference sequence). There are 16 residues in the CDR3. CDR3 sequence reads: CASSYLSGSPQETQYF. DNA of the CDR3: TGTGCCAGCAGCTACCTAAGCGGGAGCCCACAAGAGACCCAGTACTTC.

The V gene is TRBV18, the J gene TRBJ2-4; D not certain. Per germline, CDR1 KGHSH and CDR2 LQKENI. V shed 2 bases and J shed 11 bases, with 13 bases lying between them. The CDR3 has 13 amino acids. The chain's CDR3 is CASSPERQVLQYF. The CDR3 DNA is TGTGCCAGCTCACCAGAGCGCCAAGTGCTTCAGTACTTC.

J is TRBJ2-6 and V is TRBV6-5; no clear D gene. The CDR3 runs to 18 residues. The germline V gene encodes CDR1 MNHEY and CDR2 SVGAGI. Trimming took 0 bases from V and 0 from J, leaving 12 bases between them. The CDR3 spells CASSYSIPPHSGANVLTF. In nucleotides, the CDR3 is TGTGCCAGCAGTTACTCTATTCCCCCTCACTCTGGGGCCAACGTCCTGACTTTC.

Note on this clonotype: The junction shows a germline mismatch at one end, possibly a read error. CDR3 nucleotide sequence: TGTGCCAGCAGTGCCCCAGACAATGAGCAGTTCTTT. It specifies CASSAPDNEQFF. The chain recombines TRBV2 with TRBJ2-1; no clear D. Germline values: CDR1 SNHLY, CDR2 FYNNEI. CDR3 length: 12 residues.

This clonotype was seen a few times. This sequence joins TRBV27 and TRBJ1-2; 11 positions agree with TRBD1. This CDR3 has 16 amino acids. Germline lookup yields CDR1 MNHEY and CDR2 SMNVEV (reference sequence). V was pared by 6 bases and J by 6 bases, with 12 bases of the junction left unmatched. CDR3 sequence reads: CASSLDRGRSTDGYTF. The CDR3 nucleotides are TGTGCCAGCAGCCTGGACAGGGGGCGATCCACCGATGGCTACACCTTC.

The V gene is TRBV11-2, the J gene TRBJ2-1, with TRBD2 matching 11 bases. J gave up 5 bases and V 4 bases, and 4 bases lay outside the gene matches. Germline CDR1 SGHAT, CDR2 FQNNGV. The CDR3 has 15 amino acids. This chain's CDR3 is CASSSGLAAHNEQFF. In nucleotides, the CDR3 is TGTGCCAGCAGCTCGGGACTAGCGGCCCACAATGAGCAGTTCTTC.

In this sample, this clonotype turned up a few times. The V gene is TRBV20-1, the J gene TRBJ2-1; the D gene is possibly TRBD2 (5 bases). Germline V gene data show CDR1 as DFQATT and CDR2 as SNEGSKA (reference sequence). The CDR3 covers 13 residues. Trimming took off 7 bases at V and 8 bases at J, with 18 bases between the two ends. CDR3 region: CSVPPGLRDEQFF. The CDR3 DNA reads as TGCAGTGTTCCTCCGGGATTACGGGATGAGCAGTTCTTC.

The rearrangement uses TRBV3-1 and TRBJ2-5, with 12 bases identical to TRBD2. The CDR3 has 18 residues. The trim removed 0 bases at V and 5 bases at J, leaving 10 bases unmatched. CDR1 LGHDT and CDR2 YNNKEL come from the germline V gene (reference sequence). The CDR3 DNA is TGTGCCAGCAGCCAAGAAGGACGACTAGCGGGAGTAGGGGAGACCCAGTACTTC. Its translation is CASSQEGRLAGVGETQYF.

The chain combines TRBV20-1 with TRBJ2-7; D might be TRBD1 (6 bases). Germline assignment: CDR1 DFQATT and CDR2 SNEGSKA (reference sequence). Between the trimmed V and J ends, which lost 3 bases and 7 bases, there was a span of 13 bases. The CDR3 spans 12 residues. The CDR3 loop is CSARVHREEQYF. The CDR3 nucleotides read TGCAGTGCTAGGGTTCACAGGGAGGAGCAGTACTTC.

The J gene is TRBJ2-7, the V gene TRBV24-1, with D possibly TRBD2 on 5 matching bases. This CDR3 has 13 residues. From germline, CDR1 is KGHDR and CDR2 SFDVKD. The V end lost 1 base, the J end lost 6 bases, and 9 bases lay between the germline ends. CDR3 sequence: CATSDFSGVEQYF. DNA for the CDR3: TGTGCCACCAGTGATTTTTCCGGGGTCGAGCAGTACTTC.

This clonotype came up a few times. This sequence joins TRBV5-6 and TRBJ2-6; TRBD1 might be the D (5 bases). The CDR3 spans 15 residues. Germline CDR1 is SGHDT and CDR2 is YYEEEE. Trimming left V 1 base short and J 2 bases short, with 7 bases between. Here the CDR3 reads CASSLMGPGANVLTF. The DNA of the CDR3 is TGTGCCAGCAGCTTGATGGGGCCTGGGGCCAACGTCCTGACTTTC. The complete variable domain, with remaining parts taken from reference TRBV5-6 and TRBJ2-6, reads DAGVTQSPTHLIKTRGQQVTLRCSPKSGHDTVSWYQQALGQGPQFIFQYYEEEERQRGNFPDRFSGHQFPNYSSELNVNALLLGDSALYLCASSLMGPGANVLTFGAGSRLTVL.